The 9 T cell receptor beta chains below all came from one sample that was sequenced in a study of cytomegalovirus exposure and HLA in healthy donors (dated by TCRdb to the late 2010s). The protocol used for the library was the immunoSEQ multiplex PCR assay. For the multiplex PCR, a mixture combining 60 forward primers for TCR Vbeta segments and 13 reverse primers for TCR Jbeta segments was used. Imported from immuneACCESS, the table was reduced by TCRdb to in-frame sequences with V and J called. These copies leave out some clones; in studies compared against another copy, an unresolved V gene accounts for under half, and the cause of the remainder is not known. The sample profile shows more than 140,000 clones; roughly four fifths of them were found once. Around 3% of the sample comes from the top ten. Sequenced input: PBMCs. The receptors come from a man aged 18 to 35 in good health and CMV-seropositive.

This clone has more than one count but fewer than ten. The V gene is TRBV4-1, the J gene TRBJ2-3; a weak D match, TRBD2 (6 bases). CDR3 length: 15 residues. V was clipped by 0 bases and J by 3 bases, with 10 bases between them. Looked up from germline, CDR1 is MGHRA and CDR2 is YSYEKL. CDR3 sequence reads: CASSQDIGGTDTQYF. The DNA for the CDR3 is TGCGCCAGCAGCCAAGATATTGGGGGGACAGATACGCAGTATTTT.

The chain carries TRBV19 and TRBJ1-4; D unresolved. CDR1 LNHDA and CDR2 SQIVND come from the germline V gene (reference sequence). V was shortened by 0 bases and J by 4 bases, with 24 bases between the two germline ends. The CDR3 extends over 20 amino acids. CDR3 sequence reads: CASSIDLCFEDRFHNEKLFF. The CDR3 bases are TGTGCCAGTAGTATAGATCTATGTTTTGAGGATAGGTTCCATAATGAAAAACTGTTTTTT. Together with reference TRBV19 and TRBJ1-4, the CDR3 gives the full variable domain: DGGITQSPKYLFRKEGQNVTLSCEQNLNHDAMYWYRQDPGQGLRLIYYSQIVNDFQKGDIAEGYSVSREKKESFPLTVTSAQKNPTAFYLCASSIDLCFEDRFHNEKLFFGSGTQLSVL.

CDR3 amino acids: CASSLGQYNQPQHF. In DNA, the CDR3 is TGTGCCAGCAGTTTGGGACAGTACAATCAGCCCCAGCATTTT. The rearrangement joins TRBV27 to TRBJ1-5; 7 bases map to TRBD1. V was clipped by 3 bases and J by 3 bases; unmatched bases: 2. The length of the CDR3 is 14 residues. Germline CDR1 reads MNHEY; CDR2 reads SMNVEV (reference sequence).

The chain has TRBV4-2 and TRBJ1-5, with 11 bases aligning to TRBD1. CDR1 and CDR2 from the germline V gene are LGHNA and YNFKEQ. There are 18 residues in the CDR3. V shed 0 bases, J shed 5 bases, and the junction held 9 bases outside the gene matches. The CDR3 protein is CASSQDGTGGRVDQPQHF. The CDR3 nucleotides read TGTGCCAGCAGCCAAGATGGGACAGGGGGGCGGGTGGATCAGCCCCAGCATTTT.

V and J are TRBV7-3 and TRBJ1-1; tentative D call: TRBD1 (6 bases). This CDR3 is 15 amino acids long. Trimming removed 5 bases at V and 4 bases at J, with 17 bases between. The germline gives CDR1 SGHTA, CDR2 FQGTGA. The CDR3 coding sequence is TGTGCCAGCAGCCCGAAACAGGGAGCAATCACTGAAGCTTTCTTT. This sequence encodes CASSPKQGAITEAFF.

The table lists this clone with a count of one. The V call is TRBV7-2, the J call TRBJ2-4, with 7 bases aligning to TRBD2. Germline-derived CDR1 and CDR2 are SGHTA and FQGNSA. This CDR3 is built from 15 residues. V gave up 2 bases and J gave up 7 bases; unmatched junction bases: 8. The CDR3 bases are TGTGCCAGCAGCTTATACGGCGGGAGTTGGAACATTCAGTACTTC. Residues: CASSLYGGSWNIQYF. Using reference TRBV7-2 and TRBJ2-4 for the parts outside the CDR3, the full variable domain is GAGVSQSPSNKVTEKGKDVELRCDPISGHTALYWYRQSLGQGLEFLIYFQGNSAPDKSGLPSDRFSAERTGGSVSTLTIQRTQQEDSAVYLCASSLYGGSWNIQYFGAGTRLSVL.

The table lists this clone with a count of one. The rearrangement links TRBV19 to TRBJ1-1; no clear D. V lost 4 bases and J 4 bases, leaving 4 bases between the germline ends. Germline CDR1 and CDR2: LNHDA and SQIVND (reference sequence). This CDR3 comprises 11 residues. CDR3 nucleotides: TGTGCCAGTAGTAAGCTCACTGAAGCTTTCTTT. This codes for CASSKLTEAFF.

This sequence joins TRBV9 and TRBJ2-2, with a weak D call TRBD2 (5 bases). Trimming removed 0 bases at V and 2 bases at J, with 11 bases between. Per the germline V gene, CDR1 is SGDLS and CDR2 is YYNGEE. The CDR3 is made up of 16 amino acids. The CDR3 protein is CASSVVSGVNTGELFF. The CDR3 coding sequence is TGTGCCAGCAGCGTAGTGTCCGGGGTTAACACCGGGGAGCTGTTTTTT. Variable domain in full (rest from reference TRBV9 and TRBJ2-2): DSGVTQTPKHLITATGQRVTLRCSPRSGDLSVYWYQQSLDQGLQFLIQYYNGEERAKGNILERFSAQQFPDLHSELNLSSLELGDSALYFCASSVVSGVNTGELFFGEGSRLTVL.

The V and J genes are TRBV27 and TRBJ2-3; D gene ambiguous. The V and J ends lost 4 bases and 0 bases respectively, with 11 bases between them. Germline V CDR1 and CDR2: MNHEY, SMNVEV (reference sequence). CDR3 length equals 15 residues. The CDR3 protein is CASSSQAYSTDTQYF. In nucleotides, the CDR3 is TGTGCCAGCAGTTCCCAGGCCTATAGCACAGATACGCAGTATTTT.